These 10 T cell receptor beta chains share one sample of origin, sequenced in a study of graft-versus-host responses after intestinal transplantation. No antigen is known for these receptors. TCRdb keeps only in-frame clones here, not all; method: immunoSEQ multiplex PCR. This repertoire shows about 28,000 clones, approximately 80% found once; its top ten account for approximately 19%. The sample in question was unstimulated CD8+ T cells sorted from spleen or lymph node cells, obtained before intestinal transplant. Receptors originate from a human donor who received an intestinal transplant.

The chain combines TRBV19 with TRBJ2-1; 10 nucleotides agree with TRBD2. The V gene end was trimmed by 6 bases and the J gene end by 4 bases; junction bases not matched to a gene: 6. The CDR3 totals 15 residues. CDR1 LNHDA and CDR2 SQIVND come from the germline V gene (reference sequence). DNA for the CDR3: TGTGCCAGTAGAGAGGGGACTAGCGCTTACAATGAGCAGTTCTTC. Translated, it gives CASREGTSAYNEQFF. The entire variable domain, with the rest obtained from reference TRBV19 and TRBJ2-1, is as follows: DGGITQSPKYLFRKEGQNVTLSCEQNLNHDAMYWYRQDPGQGLRLIYYSQIVNDFQKGDIAEGYSVSREKKESFPLTVTSAQKNPTAFYLCASREGTSAYNEQFFGPGTRLTVL.

This chain links TRBV4-1 with TRBJ2-3; TRBD2 matches 7 bases. The CDR3 spans 16 residues. Germline values: CDR1 MGHRA, CDR2 YSYEKL. V shed 4 bases, J shed 6 bases, and the junction held 13 bases outside the gene matches. The CDR3 protein is CASSRGGEVYMDTQYF. As DNA, the CDR3 is TGCGCCAGCAGCCGGGGGGGGGAGGTATATATGGATACGCAGTATTTT.

V and J are TRBV27 and TRBJ2-3; D call uncertain. The germline gives CDR1 MNHEY, CDR2 SMNVEV (reference sequence). V was pared by 6 bases and J by 1 base, with 11 bases between. The length of the CDR3 is 14 residues. The CDR3 region has the DNA TGTGCCAGCAGCTACTCCTACGGCACAGATACGCAGTATTTT. Its translation: CASSYSYGTDTQYF.

The CDR3 loop reads CATSLTAATNEKLFF. The CDR3 DNA reads TGTGCCACCAGCCTCACAGCAGCAACTAATGAAAAACTGTTTTTT. The rearrangement links TRBV15 to TRBJ1-4; D not resolved. Germline CDR1 is LNHNV and CDR2 is YYDKDF (reference sequence). Trimming took 5 bases from V and 0 from J, leaving 10 bases between them. The CDR3 runs to 15 residues.

This clone has a single count. This chain uses TRBV6-1 with TRBJ1-3; TRBD1 is a possible D gene (5 bases). In germline, CDR1 is MNHNS, CDR2 SASEGT. Trimming pared 8 bases from V and 2 bases from J, leaving 16 bases between. The CDR3 has 15 amino acids. The CDR3 bases are TGTGCCAGCCTGCTCCCGACAGAAACTGGAAACACCATATATTTT. Residues: CASLLPTETGNTIYF.

The chain combines TRBV5-4 with TRBJ2-5; 12 nucleotides line up with TRBD2. Germline CDR1 reads SGHNT; CDR2 reads YYREEE (reference sequence). Trimming took 4 bases from V and 4 from J; bases not matched to a gene: 8. There are 16 residues in the CDR3. For the CDR3, the DNA is TGTGCCAGCAGCCCCTGGGCTAGCGGGGGGGGAGAGACCCAGTACTTC. Encoded protein: CASSPWASGGGETQYF. Together with reference TRBV5-4 and TRBJ2-5, the CDR3 gives the full variable domain: ETGVTQSPTHLIKTRGQQVTLRCSSQSGHNTVSWYQQALGQGPQFIFQYYREEENGRGNFPPRFSGLQFPNYSSELNVNALELDDSALYLCASSPWASGGGETQYFGPGTRLLVL.

The rearrangement joins TRBV6-5 to TRBJ2-7; 7 bases match TRBD1. The CDR3 contains 14 residues. Germline V gene lookup returns CDR1 MNHEY and CDR2 SVGAGI. V lost 6 bases and J lost 0; bases outside the gene matches: 5. DNA of the CDR3: TGTGCCAGCAGGTCCGGGACAGCCTCCTACGAGCAGTACTTC. Amino acid sequence: CASRSGTASYEQYF.

J is TRBJ1-3 and V is TRBV21-1; TRBD1 reflects the table's D call only, with no check against the DNA. TRBV21-1 is recorded as a pseudogene. This CDR3 is 15 amino acids long. The CDR3, as DNA: TGTGCCAGCAGCGCGCCGACAGGGGCTGGAAACACCATATATTTT. Encoded protein: CASSAPTGAGNTIYF.

This chain links TRBV7-6 with TRBJ2-3; D is possibly TRBD1 (5 bases). Germline V gives CDR1 SGHVS, CDR2 FNYEAQ. The V and J ends lost 4 bases and 6 bases respectively, with 23 bases between them. CDR3 length: 17 amino acids. As DNA, the CDR3 is TGTGCCAGCAGCTCCCGAACAGGACCTCCTATAGGTGATACGCAGTATTTT. It is translated as CASSSRTGPPIGDTQYF.

This rearrangement joins TRBV6-5 to TRBJ2-1; D may be TRBD1 (6 bases). In germline, CDR1 is MNHEY, CDR2 SVGAGI. The CDR3 runs 14 residues. Deletions cut 2 bases from V and 7 bases from J, with 12 bases between. The CDR3 loop reads CASSYGGQGNEQFF. The CDR3 DNA reads as TGTGCCAGCAGTTACGGGGGCCAGGGTAATGAGCAGTTCTTC.